Below are 12 T cell receptor beta chains sequenced from a single sample in a study of T cell clonality in common variable immunodeficiency. Findings and caveats of the study: Fewer deletions and N-nucleotide insertions were reportedly seen in common variable immunodeficiency TCR beta sequences.

The assay was immunoSEQ multiplex PCR, and TCRdb's table has in-frame clones only and misses some. Sampling found 15,000 to 20,000 clones, none seen once. These receptors have no identified antigens. Sequenced: peripheral blood mononuclear cells. The receptors shown here come from a human donor with common variable immunodeficiency.

This clone was seen more than once but under ten times. The sequenced fragment ends 3 residues before the CDR3 boundary, so the rest is inferred from the germline J gene. The chain has TRBV2 and TRBJ1-3; D is ambiguous. Germline CDR1 reads SNHLY; CDR2 reads FYNNEI. The CDR3 has 12 amino acids. V was cut by 7 bases and J by 3 bases, with 7 bases left in between. CDR3 DNA, as far as it was read: TGTGCCAGCAAGCCAGGTGGAAACACC. Protein: CASKPGGNT. The entire CDR3 reads CASKPGGNTIYF.

This clone occurred many times. CDR3 protein: CASSPGQGTTNEKLFF. The sequenced part of the CDR3 DNA is TGTGCCAGCAGCCCTGGACAGGGAACCACTAATGAAAAA. This chain joins TRBV3-1 (or the pseudogene TRBV3-2) and TRBJ1-4; 8 bases agree with TRBD1. Read coverage stops 3 residues before the CDR3 terminus; the germline J gene supplies the remainder. V gave up 4 bases and J gave up 2 bases; unmatched junction bases: 6. CDR1 is LGHDT, CDR2 YNNKEL, per germline (reference sequence). This CDR3 has 16 residues.

This clone was found a few times. With the read ending 3 residues before the CDR3 end, the germline J gene is used to fill in that end. The chain uses TRBV20-1 and TRBJ2-1; 8 bases map to TRBD2. The CDR3 length is 12 residues. The germline gives CDR1 DFQATT, CDR2 SNEGSKA (reference sequence). Unmatched junction bases numbered 2, after V lost 3 bases and J lost 7 bases. The sequenced part of the CDR3 DNA is TGCAGTGCTAGGCGGGAGGTAAATGAG. Amino acid sequence: CSARREVNE. The whole CDR3 sequence is CSARREVNEQFF.

There are many counts of this clone. From the germline J gene comes the end of the CDR3, since the read stops 3 residues before it. The chain has TRBV30 and TRBJ1-1; D is ambiguous. V lost 3 bases and J 4 bases, leaving 15 bases between the germline ends. Germline CDR1 reads GTSNPN; CDR2 reads SVGIG (reference sequence). The CDR3 extends over 14 amino acids. The CDR3 protein is CAWRPRGGLTEAFF. The DNA read from the CDR3 is TGTGCCTGGAGGCCCCGGGGAGGTCTCACTGAA.

About this clone: The observed sequence ends 3 residues before the CDR3 terminus, with the missing tail filled in from the germline J gene. This rearrangement joins TRBV5-1 to TRBJ2-7; TRBD1 is a possible D gene (6 bases). In germline, CDR1 is SGHRS, CDR2 YFSETQ. V dropped 2 bases and J dropped 4 bases, with 13 bases sitting between them. This CDR3 contains 14 residues. Incomplete CDR3 DNA: TGCGCCAGCAGCTTCCATTTGGGACATTACGAG. It translates to CASSFHLGHYE. The CDR3 reads in full as CASSFHLGHYEQYF.

This clone has more than one count but fewer than ten. The CDR3 goes on 3 residues after the read ends, and that part is filled in from the germline J gene. The chain links TRBV30 to TRBJ1-2, with 7 bases lining up with TRBD1. After removal of 3 bases from V and 7 bases from J, the junction contained 8 bases not matched to a gene. This CDR3 region has 13 residues. Germline V gives CDR1 GTSNPN, CDR2 SVGIG (reference sequence). Incomplete CDR3 DNA: TGTGCCTGGAGGGACAGGAGATTTAGTGGC. Translation: CAWRDRRFSG. The whole CDR3 is CAWRDRRFSGYTF.

The table lists this clone with many counts. The missing CDR3 end, 3 residues past where the read stops, is filled in from the germline J gene. V is TRBV20-1 and J is TRBJ1-6, with 8 positions matching TRBD1. J lost 9 bases, V lost 6 bases, and 4 bases had no gene match. The CDR3 is 12 amino acids. Germline V gene lookup returns CDR1 DFQATT and CDR2 SNEGSKA (reference sequence). This CDR3 is CSAPQGVSPLHF. The CDR3 DNA, read in part, is TGCAGTGCGCCACAGGGGGTTTCACCC.

Many counts were recorded for this clone. From the germline J gene comes the end of the CDR3, since the read stops 3 residues before it. This chain connects TRBV18 to TRBJ2-7; 10 bases map to TRBD2. J lost 2 bases, V lost 2 bases, and 3 bases had no gene match. The CDR3 loop spans 15 amino acids. The germline V gene has CDR1 KGHSH and CDR2 LQKENI. The CDR3 region is CASSPGLAETYEQYF. The part of the CDR3 DNA that was read is TGTGCCAGCTCACCAGGACTAGCGGAGACCTACGAG.

A note on this clone: The CDR3 end lies 3 residues beyond the end of the read and is filled in from the germline J gene. The chain recombines TRBV29-1 with TRBJ2-7, with D perhaps matching TRBD2 (6 bases). The CDR3 covers 14 residues. Trimming removed 4 bases from V and 0 bases from J, with 13 bases in between. Germline-derived CDR1 and CDR2 are SQVTM and ANQGSEA. Here the CDR3 reads CSVVLRGNSYEQYF. The CDR3 DNA, read in part, is TGCAGCGTTGTTCTCCGGGGGAACTCCTACGAG.

On this clone itself: The DNA ends 3 residues before the CDR3 does, and the rest of the CDR3 is filled in from the germline J gene. The rearrangement links TRBV7-3 to TRBJ2-3, with 8 bases aligning to TRBD1. The CDR3 runs 17 residues. The germline V gene encodes CDR1 SGHTA and CDR2 FQGTGA. Trimming cost V 1 base and J 5 bases; bases outside gene matches: 11. CDR3 DNA, as far as it was read: TGTGCCAGCAGCTTAATTGGGCAGGGGGCGATCAGAGATACG. This gives the protein CASSLIGQGAIRDT. In full, the CDR3 is CASSLIGQGAIRDTQYF.

In this sample, this clone turned up a few times. The CDR3 goes on 3 residues after the read ends, and that part is filled in from the germline J gene. The chain has TRBV7-3 and TRBJ1-1; no reliable D call. V lost 2 bases, J lost 4 bases, and 8 bases lay in between. CDR1 and CDR2 (germline): SGHTA, FQGTGA. The CDR3 loop spans 13 amino acids. Here the CDR3 reads CASSLQGPTEAFF. The CDR3 DNA, read in part, is TGTGCCAGCAGCTTACAAGGGCCCACTGAA.

For this clone: The CDR3 goes on 3 residues after the read ends, and that part is filled in from the germline J gene. V gene TRBV6-1 combines with J gene TRBJ2-5, with 11 nucleotides matching TRBD1. Trimming removed 2 bases from V and 7 bases from J; junction bases left unmatched: 6. Germline V gene data show CDR1 as MNHNS and CDR2 as SASEGT. The CDR3 contains 15 residues. CDR3 bases read: TGTGCCAGCAGTGAAAGGCGGGGACAGGGGGGGACC. The encoded protein is CASSERRGQGGT. The CDR3 in its entirety is CASSERRGQGGTQYF.